This T cell receptor (beta chain) came from a study of cytomegalovirus exposure and HLA in healthy donors. The data were produced by immunoSEQ multiplex PCR, yet TCRdb's version contains in-frame clones alone and is incomplete. The table records 150,000 to 200,000 clones, approximately 96% of them present only once. The CDR3 is 16 amino acids. Germline V gene sequence: CDR1 KGHSH, CDR2 LQKENI. With V trimmed by 5 bases and J by 2 bases, 9 bases remained unmatched. Study-wide findings and caveats: The listing of 160 or so TCR beta chains classed them as cytomegalovirus-associated.

Details on this clone: Its antigen remains unknown.

J is TRBJ1-1 and V is TRBV18; 9 bases are shared with TRBD1. The sequence was collected from a woman between 18 and 29 years old in good health and CMV-seronegative. The source material was PBMCs. Written as DNA, the CDR3 is TGTGCCAGCTCAACACTGACAGGGGGTTTTAACACTGAAGCTTTCTTT. Protein: CASSTLTGGFNTEAFF.